Listed below are T cell receptor beta chains from one sample, sequenced in a study of CD8 T cells in Susac syndrome. TCRdb redid the calling of the immunoSEQ multiplex PCR reads with MiXCR, one entry per CDR3 protein. The sample holds some 300,000 distinct CDR3 sequences; around 89% are singletons and the top ten take about 0.17%. Sequencing was performed on CD8+ T cells from PBMCs. The origin of the receptors is a human donor with multiple sclerosis. Both conserved end residues are part of each CDR3. A D gene is named only where the DNA matches it firmly. Not all rows give a size; the values are once, few, many and, for expanded clones, a class.

D,V,size,J,CDR3,DNA
NA,TRBV27,NA,TRBJ1-5,CASSLRGVGQPQHF,TGTGCCAGCAGTTTGCGAGGGGTGGGACAGCCCCAGCATTTT
NA,TRBV10-3,once,TRBJ2-5,CAIRAVGEETQYF,TGTGCCATCAGGGCCGTGGGCGAAGAGACCCAGTACTTC
NA,TRBV28,NA,TRBJ2-3,CASSGGVFADTQYF,TGTGCCAGCAGTGGAGGGGTTTTCGCAGATACGCAGTATTTT
NA,TRBV20-1,NA,TRBJ2-7,CSAKRSSPYEQYF,TGCAGTGCGAAGCGCAGCAGTCCCTACGAGCAGTACTTC
NA,TRBV6-2/TRBV6-3,NA,TRBJ2-3,CASSPIRFEGDTDTQYF,TGTGCCAGCAGTCCGATCCGCTTCGAGGGAGACACAGATACGCAGTATTTT
NA,TRBV20-1,once,TRBJ2-1,CSARVSNHNEQFF,TGCAGTGCTAGAGTGAGCAACCACAATGAGCAGTTCTTC
TRBD1,TRBV20-1,NA,TRBJ1-1,CSATQGKNTEAFF,TGCAGTGCTACACAGGGGAAAAACACTGAAGCTTTCTTT
NA,TRBV20-1,once,TRBJ2-1,CSARDPWREQFF,TGCAGTGCTAGAGATCCCTGGCGGGAGCAGTTCTTC
TRBD1,TRBV12-3/TRBV12-4,NA,TRBJ2-7,CASSLRDRRYEQYF,TGTGCCAGCAGTTTGCGGGACAGGAGATACGAGCAGTACTTC
TRBD2,TRBV7-2,NA,TRBJ2-3,CASSWNGRTDTQYF,TGTGCCAGCAGCTGGAACGGGAGGACAGATACGCAGTATTTT
TRBD2,TRBV4-3,NA,TRBJ2-7,CASSQAALGLAGGYEQYF,TGCGCCAGCAGCCAAGCTGCCTTGGGACTAGCGGGGGGTTACGAGCAGTACTTC